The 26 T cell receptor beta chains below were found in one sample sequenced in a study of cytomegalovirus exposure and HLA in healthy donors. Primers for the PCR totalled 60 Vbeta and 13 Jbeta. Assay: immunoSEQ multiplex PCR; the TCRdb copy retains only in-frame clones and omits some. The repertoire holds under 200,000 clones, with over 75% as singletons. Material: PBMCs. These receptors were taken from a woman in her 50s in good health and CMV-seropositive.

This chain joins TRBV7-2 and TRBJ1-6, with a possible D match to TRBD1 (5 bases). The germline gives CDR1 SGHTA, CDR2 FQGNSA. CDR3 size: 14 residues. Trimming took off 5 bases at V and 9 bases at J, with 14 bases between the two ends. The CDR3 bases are TGTGCCAGCAGCCTACAGGTGGGCGGTTCACCCCTCCACTTT. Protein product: CASSLQVGGSPLHF.

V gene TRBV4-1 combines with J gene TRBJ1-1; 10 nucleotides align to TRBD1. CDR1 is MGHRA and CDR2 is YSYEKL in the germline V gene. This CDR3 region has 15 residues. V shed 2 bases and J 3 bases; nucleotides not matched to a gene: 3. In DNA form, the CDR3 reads TGCGCCAGCAGCCAATGGACAGGGGGGGACACTGAAGCTTTCTTT. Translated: CASSQWTGGDTEAFF.

Written as DNA, the CDR3 is TGTGCCAGTAGTCCCCGGGACAACTCTGGAAACACCATATATTTT. Translation gives CASSPRDNSGNTIYF. This chain uses TRBV19 with TRBJ1-3, with D perhaps matching TRBD1 (6 bases). This CDR3 has 15 amino acids. V was clipped by 5 bases and J by 0 bases, with 11 bases between them. Germline-derived CDR1 and CDR2 are LNHDA and SQIVND (reference sequence).

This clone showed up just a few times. CDR3 amino acids: CASSRDRYNSPLHF. CDR3 DNA: TGTGCCAGCAGCCGGGACAGGTATAATTCACCCCTCCACTTT. This chain uses TRBV6-6 with TRBJ1-6; TRBD1 matches at 8 bases. Looked up from germline, CDR1 is MNHNY and CDR2 is SVGAGI (reference sequence). J lost 4 bases, V lost 6 bases, and 2 bases had no gene match. The CDR3 consists of 14 residues.

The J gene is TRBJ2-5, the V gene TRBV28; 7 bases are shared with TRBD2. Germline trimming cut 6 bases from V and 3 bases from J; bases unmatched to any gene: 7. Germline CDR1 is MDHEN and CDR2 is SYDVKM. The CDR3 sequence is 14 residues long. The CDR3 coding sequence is TGTGCCAGCAGCCCCCTGGGGGGGGAAGAGACCCAGTACTTC. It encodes CASSPLGGEETQYF.

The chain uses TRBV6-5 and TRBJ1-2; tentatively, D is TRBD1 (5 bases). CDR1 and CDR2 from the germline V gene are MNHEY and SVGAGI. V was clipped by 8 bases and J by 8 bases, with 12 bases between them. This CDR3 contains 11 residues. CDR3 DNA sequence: TGTGCCAGCGGCGGGGCAGGCGGCTACACCTTC. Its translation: CASGGAGGYTF.

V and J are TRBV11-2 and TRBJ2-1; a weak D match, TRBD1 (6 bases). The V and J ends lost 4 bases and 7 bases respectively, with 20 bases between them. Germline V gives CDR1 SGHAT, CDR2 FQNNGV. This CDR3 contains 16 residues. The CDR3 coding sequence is TGTGCCAGCAGCTCCCAACCAGGGGCGCGTCGTAATGAGCAGTTCTTC. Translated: CASSSQPGARRNEQFF.

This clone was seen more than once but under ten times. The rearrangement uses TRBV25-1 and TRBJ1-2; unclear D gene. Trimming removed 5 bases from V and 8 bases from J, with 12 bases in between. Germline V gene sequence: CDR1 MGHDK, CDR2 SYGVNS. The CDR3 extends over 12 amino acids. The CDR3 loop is CASSSPTKGYTF. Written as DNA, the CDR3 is TGTGCCAGCAGTTCGCCAACTAAGGGCTACACCTTC.

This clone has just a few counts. The CDR3 DNA sequence: TGCGCCAGCAGTCACGCCCCGACGGGGGTACAGCAGCCCCAGCATTTT. Translated, it gives CASSHAPTGVQQPQHF. The chain couples TRBV23-1 to TRBJ1-5; possible D gene TRBD1, 5 bases. TRBV23-1 is identified as an open reading frame with a role that is uncertain. This CDR3 is 16 amino acids long. V lost 3 bases, J lost 7 bases, and 19 bases lay in between.

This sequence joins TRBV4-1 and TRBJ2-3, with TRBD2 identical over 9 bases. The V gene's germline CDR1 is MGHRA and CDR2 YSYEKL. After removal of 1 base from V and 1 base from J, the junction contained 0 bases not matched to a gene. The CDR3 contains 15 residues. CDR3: CASSQASGGTDTQYF. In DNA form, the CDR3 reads TGCGCCAGCAGCCAAGCTAGCGGGGGCACAGATACGCAGTATTTT.

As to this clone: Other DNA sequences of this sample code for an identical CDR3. In nucleotides, the CDR3 is TGCAGTGCTAGAAGGAGTTACGAGCAGTACTTC. Translating it yields CSARRSYEQYF. The chain recombines TRBV20-1 with TRBJ2-7; the D is unclear. Germline V lookup: CDR1 DFQATT, CDR2 SNEGSKA (reference sequence). Trimming took off 2 bases at V and 4 bases at J, with 6 bases between the two ends. The CDR3 has 11 amino acids.

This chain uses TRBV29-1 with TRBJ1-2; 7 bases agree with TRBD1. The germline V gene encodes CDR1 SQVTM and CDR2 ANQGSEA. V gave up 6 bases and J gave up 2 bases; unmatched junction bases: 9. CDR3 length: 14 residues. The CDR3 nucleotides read TGCAGCGTGCCTCGGGACAGCCTAAACTATGGCTACACCTTC. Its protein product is CSVPRDSLNYGYTF.

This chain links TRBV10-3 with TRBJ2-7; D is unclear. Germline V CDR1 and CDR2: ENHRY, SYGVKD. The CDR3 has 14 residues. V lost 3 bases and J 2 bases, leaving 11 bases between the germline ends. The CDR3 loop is CAISEAKPPYEQYF. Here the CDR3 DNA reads TGTGCCATCAGTGAAGCGAAGCCCCCCTACGAGCAGTACTTC.

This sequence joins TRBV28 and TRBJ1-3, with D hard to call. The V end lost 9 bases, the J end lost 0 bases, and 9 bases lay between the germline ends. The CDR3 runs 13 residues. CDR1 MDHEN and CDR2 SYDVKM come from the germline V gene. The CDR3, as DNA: TGTGCCAGTTGTGGCCCCTCTGGAAACACCATATATTTT. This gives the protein CASCGPSGNTIYF.

The CDR3 DNA reads TGCAGCGTTCGTGGACAGGGTGGTAAAAAACTGTTTTTT. The encoded protein is CSVRGQGGKKLFF. V is TRBV29-1 and J is TRBJ1-4; 8 bases are shared with TRBD1. CDR1 is SQVTM, CDR2 ANQGSEA, per germline. V lost 5 bases and J lost 9; bases outside the gene matches: 8. The CDR3 contains 13 residues.

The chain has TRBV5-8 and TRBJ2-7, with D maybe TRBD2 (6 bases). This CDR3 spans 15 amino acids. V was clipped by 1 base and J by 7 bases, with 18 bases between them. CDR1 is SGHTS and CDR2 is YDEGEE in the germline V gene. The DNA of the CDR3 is TGTGCCAGCAGCTTGTTGAGCGGGCGACCGGGGGAGCAGTACTTC. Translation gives CASSLLSGRPGEQYF.

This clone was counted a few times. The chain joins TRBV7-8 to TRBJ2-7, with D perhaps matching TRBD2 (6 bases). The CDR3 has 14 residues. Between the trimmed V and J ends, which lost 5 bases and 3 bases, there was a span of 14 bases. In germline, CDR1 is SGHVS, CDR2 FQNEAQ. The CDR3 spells CASSRGSDGYEQYF. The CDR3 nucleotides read TGTGCCAGCAGCCGGGGGTCGGACGGCTACGAGCAGTACTTC.

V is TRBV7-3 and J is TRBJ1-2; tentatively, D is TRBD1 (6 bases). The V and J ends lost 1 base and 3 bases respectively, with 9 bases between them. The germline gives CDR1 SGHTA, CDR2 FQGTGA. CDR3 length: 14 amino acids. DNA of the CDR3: TGTGCCAGCAGCTTAATGTCAGGGGACTATGGCTACACCTTC. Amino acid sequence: CASSLMSGDYGYTF.

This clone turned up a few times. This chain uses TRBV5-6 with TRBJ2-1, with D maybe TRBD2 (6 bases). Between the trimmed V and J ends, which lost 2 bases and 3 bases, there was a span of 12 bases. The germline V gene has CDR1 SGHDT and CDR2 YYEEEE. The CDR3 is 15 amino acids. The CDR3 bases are TGTGCCAGCAGCTTTGGGACTCGCTTCTACAATGAGCAGTTCTTC. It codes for CASSFGTRFYNEQFF.

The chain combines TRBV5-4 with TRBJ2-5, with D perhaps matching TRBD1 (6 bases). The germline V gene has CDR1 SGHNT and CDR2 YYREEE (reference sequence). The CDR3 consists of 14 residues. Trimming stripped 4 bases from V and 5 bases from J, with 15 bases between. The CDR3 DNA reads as TGTGCCAGCAGCGAGGAGACAGGAAGGGAGACCCAGTACTTC. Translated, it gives CASSEETGRETQYF.

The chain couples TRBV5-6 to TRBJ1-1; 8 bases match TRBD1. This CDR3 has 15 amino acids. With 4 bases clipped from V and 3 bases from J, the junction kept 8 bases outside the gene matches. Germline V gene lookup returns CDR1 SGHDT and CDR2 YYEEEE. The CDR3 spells CASSVHRGLDTEAFF. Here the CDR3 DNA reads TGTGCCAGCAGCGTACACAGGGGGTTGGACACTGAAGCTTTCTTT.

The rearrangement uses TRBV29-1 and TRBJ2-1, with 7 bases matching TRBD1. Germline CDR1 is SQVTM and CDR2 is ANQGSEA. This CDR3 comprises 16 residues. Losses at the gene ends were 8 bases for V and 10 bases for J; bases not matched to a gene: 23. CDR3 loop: CSTRDRIREKEPEQFF. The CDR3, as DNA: TGCAGCACCCGGGACAGAATACGGGAAAAGGAACCCGAGCAGTTCTTC.

The chain's CDR3 is CASSFGEVYEQYF. CDR3 nucleotide sequence: TGTGCCAGCAGCTTTGGAGAGGTCTACGAGCAGTACTTC. The V call is TRBV7-6, the J call TRBJ2-7, with unresolved D. The V end lost 3 bases, the J end lost 3 bases, and 9 bases lay between the germline ends. CDR1 and CDR2 from the germline V gene are SGHVS and FNYEAQ. The CDR3 consists of 13 residues.

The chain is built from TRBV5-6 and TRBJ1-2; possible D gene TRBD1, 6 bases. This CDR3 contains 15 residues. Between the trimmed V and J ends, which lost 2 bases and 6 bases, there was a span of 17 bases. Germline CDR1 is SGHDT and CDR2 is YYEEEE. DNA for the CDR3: TGTGCCAGCAGCTTCTTACAGGGCGGGGGAGATGGCTACACCTTC. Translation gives CASSFLQGGGDGYTF.

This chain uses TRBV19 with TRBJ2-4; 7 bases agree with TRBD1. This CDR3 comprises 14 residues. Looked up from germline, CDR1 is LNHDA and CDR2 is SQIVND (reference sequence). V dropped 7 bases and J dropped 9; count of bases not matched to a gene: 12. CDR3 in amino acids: CASTNGQVRSIQYF. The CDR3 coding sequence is TGTGCCAGTACCAACGGACAGGTCCGCAGCATTCAGTACTTC.

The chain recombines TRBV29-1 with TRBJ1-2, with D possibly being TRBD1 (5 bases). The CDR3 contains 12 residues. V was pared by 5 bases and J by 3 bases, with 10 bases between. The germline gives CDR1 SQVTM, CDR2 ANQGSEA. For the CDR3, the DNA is TGCAGCGTTAGGGGCACGGACTATGGCTACACCTTC. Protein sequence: CSVRGTDYGYTF.